The 20 T cell receptor beta chains below all came from one sample that was sequenced in a study of blood T cells in healthy people across ages (dated by TCRdb to between 2014 and 2016). Library preparation was by 5' RACE. TCRdb shows the sequencer as Illumina HiSeq 2500. A second PCR of roughly 7 to 11 cycles was performed with a sample-barcoded 5' primer and a J-beta primer mix. TCRdb trimmed public reads at Q25 via fastp, called clones via MiXCR and kept in-frame beta chains. Entries are consolidated by CDR3 protein sequence, retaining the most common genes and DNA. Across this sample there are around 1,700,000 distinct CDR3 sequences, with under 30% seen only once. Of the sample, 7.7% is held by the ten largest clones. Sequenced: blood. These receptors came from a woman aged 25 to 45 in good health.

This clonotype was counted ten times or more. The chain recombines TRBV28 with TRBJ2-1, with 9 bases that match TRBD2. CDR3 length equals 18 residues. CDR1 and CDR2 (germline): MDHEN, SYDVKM. V gave up 3 bases and J gave up 4 bases; unmatched junction bases: 13. CDR3 in DNA: TGTGCCAGCAGTTTCCCTCACCCTAGCGGGGCATCGTACAATGAGCAGTTCTTC. It is translated as CASSFPHPSGASYNEQFF.

V usage is TRBV20-1 and J usage is TRBJ1-2; D is unclear. CDR1 and CDR2 (germline): DFQATT, SNEGSKA (reference sequence). CDR3 length: 11 amino acids. The CDR3 DNA reads TGCAGCAGCCGGGGATTCTATGGCTACACCTTC. Translating gives CSSRGFYGYTF.

In regard to this clonotype: The junction shows a germline mismatch at one end, possibly a read error. CDR3 DNA: TGTGCCGGCAGTTTAACTAGTCTGGAGACCCAGTACTTC. Its translation: CAGSLTSLETQYF. The V call is TRBV28, the J call TRBJ2-5, with D possibly TRBD2 on 5 matching bases. The CDR3 runs to 13 residues. Germline V gene data show CDR1 as MDHEN and CDR2 as SYDVKM.

There are many counts of this clonotype. CDR3 residues: CASSAGLLYEQYF. CDR3 nucleotide sequence: TGTGCCAGCAGCGCGGGACTACTCTACGAGCAGTACTTC. The chain is built from TRBV9 and TRBJ2-7; TRBD2 agrees at 7 bases. The CDR3 runs 13 residues. V was pared by 3 bases and J by 3 bases, with 3 bases of the junction left unmatched. The germline V gene encodes CDR1 SGDLS and CDR2 YYNGEE.

This clonotype has a count of ten or more. The chain couples TRBV20-1 to TRBJ1-2, with D uncertain. Trimming took off 4 bases at V and 7 bases at J, with 10 bases between the two ends. This CDR3 has 11 residues. Germline assignment: CDR1 DFQATT and CDR2 SNEGSKA (reference sequence). CDR3 protein: CSATERRGYTF. Written as DNA, the CDR3 is TGCAGTGCTACCGAACGACGTGGCTACACCTTC.

This chain links TRBV20-1 with TRBJ2-7; 8 nucleotides line up with TRBD1. This CDR3 is 14 amino acids long. Trimming took 1 base from V and 3 from J; bases not matched to a gene: 5. Germline V gene sequence: CDR1 DFQATT, CDR2 SNEGSKA (reference sequence). The CDR3 loop is CSARALDRGYEQYF. The DNA of the CDR3 is TGCAGTGCTAGAGCCTTAGACAGGGGCTACGAGCAGTACTTC.

This clonotype was observed a few times. The gene calls are TRBV4-1 and TRBJ1-4, with TRBD1 matching over 7 bases. CDR1 and CDR2 (germline): MGHRA, YSYEKL. The CDR3 is 14 amino acids. V lost 1 base, J lost 8 bases, and 4 bases stayed unmatched. The CDR3 bases are TGCGCCAGCAGCCAAGGGACAGGAATCGAAAAACTGTTTTTT. Protein: CASSQGTGIEKLFF.

This chain connects TRBV5-1 to TRBJ2-7; D not resolved. Germline CDR1 is SGHRS and CDR2 is YFSETQ. The length of the CDR3 is 17 residues. V lost 4 bases and J 4 bases, leaving 24 bases between the germline ends. CDR3 bases: TGCGCCAGCAGCAAGCACACCCCTCTGGGCGCGATATACGAGCAGTACTTC. Protein: CASSKHTPLGAIYEQYF. Based on the CDR3 plus reference TRBV5-1 and TRBJ2-7, the full variable domain is KAGVTQTPRYLIKTRGQQVTLSCSPISGHRSVSWYQQTPGQGLQFLFEYFSETQRNKGNFPGRFSGRQFSNSRSEMNVSTLELGDSALYLCASSKHTPLGAIYEQYFGPGTRLTVT.

This clonotype was seen a handful of times. The CDR3 DNA sequence: TGCAGTGCTAGAGTAATCGAGCCAGCGGGTGGCTACACCTTC. The encoded protein is CSARVIEPAGGYTF. The chain links TRBV20-1 to TRBJ1-2, with D uncertain. The germline gives CDR1 DFQATT, CDR2 SNEGSKA (reference sequence). V lost 1 base and J lost 7, with 16 bases in between. This CDR3 contains 14 residues.

This clonotype occurred once. The CDR3 DNA follows: TGTGCCAGCAGCCAAGATCGGCATGGCTACACCTTC. It specifies CASSQDRHGYTF. The V and J genes are TRBV14 and TRBJ1-2; D is ambiguous. Per germline, CDR1 SGHDN and CDR2 FVKESK. The CDR3 runs 12 residues. V was pared by 0 bases and J by 6 bases, with 5 bases between.

This clonotype was detected once. This chain uses TRBV6-6 with TRBJ1-6, with D unclear. Trimming left V 0 bases short and J 4 bases short, with 13 bases between. This CDR3 has 17 residues. Germline values: CDR1 MNHNY, CDR2 SVGAGI (reference sequence). The CDR3: CASSYSTAGFYNSPLHF. CDR3 in DNA: TGTGCCAGCAGTTACTCGACGGCAGGTTTTTATAATTCACCCCTCCACTTT.

This clonotype was recorded only once. A much larger clone sits a single nucleotide away, making a read error possible. The CDR3 sequence is CSTGVGGETQYF. The CDR3 DNA sequence: TGCAGTACCGGAGTCGGTGGAGAGACCCAGTACTTC. This chain joins TRBV20-1 and TRBJ2-5, with D unclear. Trimming took off 8 bases at V and 4 bases at J, with 14 bases between the two ends. Germline CDR1 is DFQATT and CDR2 is SNEGSKA (reference sequence). The CDR3 is 12 amino acids.

The chain recombines TRBV28 with TRBJ2-5, with TRBD2 identical over 10 bases. This CDR3 is built from 19 residues. Germline CDR1 MDHEN, CDR2 SYDVKM. The V and J ends lost 3 bases and 2 bases, in that order; junction bases with no gene match: 15. The CDR3 is CASSFPTSGNGKAQETQYF. As DNA, the CDR3 is TGTGCCAGCAGTTTCCCAACTAGCGGGAATGGAAAGGCGCAAGAGACCCAGTACTTC.

This clonotype was counted a few times. The chain has TRBV19 and TRBJ2-3; 8 positions match TRBD2. V lost 5 bases, J lost 4 bases, and 5 bases stayed unmatched. The CDR3 consists of 14 residues. Germline V lookup: CDR1 LNHDA, CDR2 SQIVND (reference sequence). CDR3 sequence: CASSAGGRPDTQYF. The CDR3 DNA reads as TGTGCCAGTAGTGCGGGGGGCAGACCAGATACGCAGTATTTT. Filled out from reference TRBV19 and TRBJ2-3, the complete variable domain reads DGGITQSPKYLFRKEGQNVTLSCEQNLNHDAMYWYRQDPGQGLRLIYYSQIVNDFQKGDIAEGYSVSREKKESFPLTVTSAQKNPTAFYLCASSAGGRPDTQYFGPGTRLTVL.

This sequence joins TRBV27 and TRBJ1-6; TRBD1 aligns across 8 bases. The germline gives CDR1 MNHEY, CDR2 SMNVEV (reference sequence). Trimming took 6 bases from V and 9 from J; bases not matched to a gene: 7. The length of the CDR3 is 14 residues. This CDR3 reads CASRPDRGTSPLHF. The CDR3 bases are TGTGCCAGCAGACCTGACAGGGGCACTTCACCCCTCCACTTT.

This clonotype was seen ten or more times. The chain employs TRBV5-1 and TRBJ2-3, with D perhaps TRBD1 (5 bases). V was trimmed by 7 bases and J by 0 bases, leaving 9 bases between them. The CDR3 is 13 amino acids. Germline values: CDR1 SGHRS, CDR2 YFSETQ. CDR3 sequence: CASRTTSTDTQYF. In nucleotides, the CDR3 is TGCGCCAGCCGGACAACTAGCACAGATACGCAGTATTTT.

As regards this clonotype: A much larger clone is a single base away; this may be a read error. V gene TRBV7-9 combines with J gene TRBJ2-1; 9 bases agree with TRBD2. The J segment lost 15 bases and the V segment lost 1 base, leaving 7 bases of the junction unmatched. CDR1 and CDR2 (germline): SEHNR, FQNEAQ (reference sequence). The CDR3 is 13 amino acids. CDR3 coding DNA: TGTGCCAGCAGCTTAGACCGCGCGGGAGGGGGGTTCTTC. It yields the protein CASSLDRAGGGFF. Using reference TRBV7-9 and TRBJ2-1 for the parts outside the CDR3, the full variable domain is DTGVSQNPRHKITKRGQNVTFRCDPISEHNRLYWYRQTLGQGPEFLTYFQNEAQLEKSRLLSDRFSAERPKGSFSTLEIQRTEQGDSAMYLCASSLDRAGGGFFGPGTRLTVL.

This clonotype was observed a handful of times. The chain has TRBV6-5 and TRBJ2-1; D gene unclear. V lost 2 bases, J lost 5 bases, and 10 bases lay in between. CDR1 is MNHEY, CDR2 SVGAGI, per germline. The CDR3 extends over 14 amino acids. This chain's CDR3 is CASSYGVINNEQFF. The CDR3 nucleotides are TGTGCCAGCAGTTACGGGGTGATCAACAATGAGCAGTTCTTC.

In regard to this clonotype: A much bigger clone sits one base away, suggesting this may be a read error. The rearrangement uses TRBV7-6 and TRBJ2-7; no clear D. V lost 5 bases and J 0 bases, leaving 17 bases between the germline ends. CDR1 is SGHVS, CDR2 FNYEAQ, per germline. The CDR3 has 16 residues. The CDR3 region is CASSKRRIRDSYEQYF. The CDR3 DNA reads TGTGCCAGCAGCAAGAGACGGATTCGAGACTCCTACGAGCAGTACTTC.

This clonotype was counted once. The genes are TRBV5-1 and TRBJ1-6; D not certain. There are 14 residues in the CDR3. Trimming shortened V by 3 bases and J by 7 bases, and 11 bases separated the two germline ends. Germline-derived CDR1 and CDR2 are SGHRS and YFSETQ. CDR3 DNA sequence: TGCGCCAGCAGCTCTCTCATGGGGAATTCACCCCTCCACTTT. Translation: CASSSLMGNSPLHF. Combining the CDR3 with reference TRBV5-1 and TRBJ1-6 gives the whole variable domain KAGVTQTPRYLIKTRGQQVTLSCSPISGHRSVSWYQQTPGQGLQFLFEYFSETQRNKGNFPGRFSGRQFSNSRSEMNVSTLELGDSALYLCASSSLMGNSPLHFGNGTRLTVT.